This T cell receptor beta chain is from a study of T cell responses to AZD1222 COVID-19 vaccine. Study-level points and caveats: Targeting of unmutated variant regions was reportedly seen in nearly half of spike-specific TCRs. Baseline serology detected seropositivity in only a handful of AZD1222 recipients. Among the donors, most were white British and more were female, and clonal diversity was possibly underestimated.

As concerns this clone: Its antigen is not known.

V was pared by 1 base and J by 2 bases, with 10 bases between. CDR1 is SGHKS, CDR2 YYEKEE, per germline (reference sequence). This CDR3 spans 15 amino acids. Sequenced by immunoSEQ multiplex PCR; TCRdb stores in-frame clones only, minus some. Among roughly 53,000 clones listed, around 85% were seen once. The sequence came from an adult in good health. The chain couples TRBV5-5 to TRBJ1-5, with D possibly being TRBD1 (5 bases). Source: peripheral blood, taken on day 0 of MenACWY control vaccination. The CDR3 nucleotides read TGTGCCAGCAGCTTGTCAGGGAGCGGCAATCAGCCCCAGCATTTT. This codes for CASSLSGSGNQPQHF.